These 2 T cell receptor beta chains originate from one sample sequenced in a study of radiotherapy plus CTLA-4 blockade in lung cancer (dated 2018 in TCRdb). Library preparation was by the immunoSEQ multiplex PCR assay. TCRdb took over this immuneACCESS table, retaining in-frame rearrangements with V and J assigned. Such tables are incomplete; in checked studies, under half of the missing clones stem from an unresolved V gene, and the remainder is unexplained. Recorded for this sample are approximately 100,000 clones; 82% of them occurred a single time. 3.4% of the sample comes from the top ten. This sample comprised peripheral blood, obtained from a patient treated with radiotherapy plus ipilimumab. The receptors here all came from a human donor with non-small cell lung cancer who had a partial response to radiotherapy plus ipilimumab.

This clone was seen ten or more times. The gene calls are TRBV6-5 and TRBJ2-5; maybe TRBD2 (6 bases). The CDR3 is 13 residues long. Germline CDR1 reads MNHEY; CDR2 reads SVGAGI. Trimming left V 4 bases short and J 7 bases short, with 13 bases between. The CDR3 region is CASSSHQEGTQYF. The DNA of the CDR3 is TGTGCCAGCAGTTCCCATCAGGAGGGGACCCAGTACTTC.

This chain uses TRBV11-1 with TRBJ2-2; the D gene is possibly TRBD2 (5 bases). Germline CDR1 is SGHAT and CDR2 is FQDESV (reference sequence). The CDR3 covers 14 residues. Trimming pared 5 bases from V and 1 base from J, leaving 8 bases between. The CDR3, as DNA: TGTGCCAGCAGCCCTAGCAGGAACACCGGGGAGCTGTTTTTT. Its protein is CASSPSRNTGELFF.